The 21 T cell receptor beta chains below come from one sample, sequenced in a study of shared clonotypes between healthy human individuals. Method: immunoSEQ multiplex PCR; TCRdb's copy keeps in-frame clones and lacks some. The top ten clones hold 0.37% of a sample with roughly 2.2 million clones, around 92% of them seen once. The specimen was naive CD4+ T cells from PBMCs. Subset noted: CD45RA+ positively selected. The receptors shown here come from a man aged 18 to 35 in good health. Some clones in this sample may be carry-over from other donors' samples.

V usage is TRBV27 and J usage is TRBJ1-1; 9 bases fit TRBD1. Germline V CDR1 and CDR2: MNHEY, SMNVEV (reference sequence). The trim removed 3 bases at V and 0 bases at J, leaving 2 bases unmatched. The CDR3 totals 15 residues. CDR3 loop: CASSFGTGMNTEAFF. For the CDR3, the DNA is TGTGCCAGCAGTTTCGGGACAGGGATGAACACTGAAGCTTTCTTT.

In the case of this clone: Other DNA sequences in this sample translate to the same CDR3. CDR3 sequence: CASSLGPNTEAFF. CDR3 bases: TGCGCCAGCAGCTTAGGACCGAACACTGAAGCTTTCTTT. The rearrangement joins TRBV5-1 to TRBJ1-1; no clear D gene. Germline V lookup: CDR1 SGHRS, CDR2 YFSETQ. Trimming took 2 bases from V and 1 from J, leaving 6 bases between them. CDR3 size: 13 residues.

The table lists this clone with a count of one. The CDR3 DNA is TGCGCCAGCAGCTTGGCGGCGGACTTATACAATGAGCAGTTCTTC. This codes for CASSLAADLYNEQFF. The chain uses TRBV5-1 and TRBJ2-1, with D tentatively TRBD2 (5 bases). The CDR3 has 15 amino acids. Trimming left V 0 bases short and J 4 bases short, with 11 bases between. Per germline, CDR1 SGHRS and CDR2 YFSETQ.

This clone was seen more than once but under ten times. The CDR3 DNA sequence: TGCGCCAGCAGCCAAGTCGGCGACAGGGCTGGGTACACTGAAGCTTTCTTT. Encoded protein: CASSQVGDRAGYTEAFF. The gene calls are TRBV4-3 and TRBJ1-1; 7 bases match TRBD1. Germline CDR1 is LGHNA and CDR2 is YSLEER. Trimming at V came to 1 base and at J to 3 bases, leaving 11 bases not matched to a gene. This CDR3 is built from 17 residues.

J is TRBJ2-7 and V is TRBV11-2; D not certain. The CDR3 is 13 amino acids. In germline, CDR1 is SGHAT, CDR2 FQNNGV. Trimming pared 3 bases from V and 0 bases from J, leaving 6 bases between. The CDR3 DNA reads TGTGCCAGCAGCTTTGGCTTCTCCTACGAGCAGTACTTC. Protein: CASSFGFSYEQYF.

The chain carries TRBV18 and TRBJ2-7, with 9 bases aligning to TRBD2. CDR3 length: 16 residues. V gave up 6 bases and J gave up 2 bases; unmatched junction bases: 11. Germline CDR1 is KGHSH and CDR2 is LQKENI. CDR3 nucleotides: TGTGCCAGCTCCCTCCAGAGGGGACTAGCTACCTACGAGCAGTACTTC. Its protein product is CASSLQRGLATYEQYF.

The chain links TRBV7-8 to TRBJ2-2; 8 bases are shared with TRBD2. V shed 7 bases and J 1 base; nucleotides not matched to a gene: 8. The CDR3 is made up of 16 amino acids. Germline values: CDR1 SGHVS, CDR2 FQNEAQ. DNA of the CDR3: TGTGCCAGCACCCCTTTAGCGGGACGGAACACCGGGGAGCTGTTTTTT. This sequence encodes CASTPLAGRNTGELFF.

The CDR3: CASSLGRTETQYF. DNA of the CDR3: TGTGCCAGCAGTCTGGGACGGACAGAGACCCAGTACTTC. The chain combines TRBV2 with TRBJ2-5, with D perhaps TRBD1 or TRBD2 (5 bases each). There are 13 residues in the CDR3. V lost 5 bases to trimming and J lost 4 bases, with 11 bases between them. Germline V gene lookup returns CDR1 SNHLY and CDR2 FYNNEI.

This chain joins TRBV5-1 and TRBJ1-4; weak D call: TRBD1 (5 bases). Germline CDR1 reads SGHRS; CDR2 reads YFSETQ. V lost 0 bases and J 5 bases, leaving 14 bases between the germline ends. This CDR3 is built from 16 residues. The DNA for the CDR3 is TGCGCCAGCAGCTTGGCCTCGGGGGGGACCAATGAAAAACTGTTTTTT. Its translation is CASSLASGGTNEKLFF. Variable domain in full (rest from reference TRBV5-1 and TRBJ1-4): KAGVTQTPRYLIKTRGQQVTLSCSPISGHRSVSWYQQTPGQGLQFLFEYFSETQRNKGNFPGRFSGRQFSNSRSEMNVSTLELGDSALYLCASSLASGGTNEKLFFGSGTQLSVL.

This chain connects TRBV10-3 to TRBJ2-1, with a weak D call TRBD2 (6 bases). Trimming pared 5 bases from V and 7 bases from J, leaving 21 bases between. The germline gives CDR1 ENHRY, CDR2 SYGVKD. This CDR3 is built from 16 residues. The CDR3 DNA sequence: TGTGCCATCAGTAAAATAGCCCGGGACTCTGGGAATGAGCAGTTCTTC. Translation gives CAISKIARDSGNEQFF.

Remarks on this clone: The same CDR3 arises from other DNA sequences in this sample as well. The chain carries TRBV5-1 and TRBJ1-5; D is undetermined. Germline V gives CDR1 SGHRS, CDR2 YFSETQ. Trimming cost V 4 bases and J 2 bases, with 7 bases left between them. CDR3 size: 13 residues. CDR3 loop: CASSARGNQPQHF. The CDR3 DNA sequence: TGCGCCAGCAGCGCGAGGGGCAATCAGCCCCAGCATTTT. The whole variable domain, filled in from reference TRBV5-1 and TRBJ1-5, reads KAGVTQTPRYLIKTRGQQVTLSCSPISGHRSVSWYQQTPGQGLQFLFEYFSETQRNKGNFPGRFSGRQFSNSRSEMNVSTLELGDSALYLCASSARGNQPQHFGDGTRLSIL.

The rearrangement links TRBV6-5 to TRBJ1-3; the D gene is possibly TRBD1 (6 bases). Germline values: CDR1 MNHEY, CDR2 SVGAGI. The V and J ends lost 6 bases and 0 bases respectively, with 12 bases between them. CDR3 size: 15 residues. Here the CDR3 DNA reads TGTGCCAGCAGACCCACAGGGAGCTCTGGAAACACCATATATTTT. It yields the protein CASRPTGSSGNTIYF.

V gene TRBV6-1 combines with J gene TRBJ1-2; D is possibly TRBD1 (5 bases). Germline CDR1 MNHNS, CDR2 SASEGT. V lost 3 bases and J 8 bases, leaving 10 bases between the germline ends. The CDR3 runs to 12 residues. CDR3 region: CASSDGQGGYTF. The CDR3 DNA is TGTGCCAGCAGTGATGGCCAGGGCGGCTACACCTTC.

The rearrangement joins TRBV5-1 to TRBJ2-1; 8 nucleotides agree with TRBD2. The V gene's germline CDR1 is SGHRS and CDR2 YFSETQ. V dropped 0 bases and J dropped 5; count of bases not matched to a gene: 7. The CDR3 length is 16 residues. CDR3 amino acids: CASSLVVAGQDNEQFF. CDR3 nucleotide sequence: TGCGCCAGCAGCTTGGTAGTAGCGGGACAAGACAATGAGCAGTTCTTC.

The V call is TRBV29-1, the J call TRBJ2-7; TRBD1 aligns across 7 bases. CDR1 and CDR2 (germline): SQVTM, ANQGSEA. The CDR3 length is 14 residues. After removal of 6 bases from V and 2 bases from J, the junction contained 10 bases not matched to a gene. The CDR3 nucleotides are TGCAGCGTCGGCCACTGGGACAGAGCCTACGAGCAGTACTTC. This sequence encodes CSVGHWDRAYEQYF.

J is TRBJ1-5 and V is TRBV5-1, with TRBD1 matching over 9 bases. The CDR3 has 15 amino acids. Germline trimming cut 4 bases from V and 1 base from J; bases unmatched to any gene: 3. The germline gives CDR1 SGHRS, CDR2 YFSETQ. In DNA, the CDR3 is TGCGCCAGCAGCATGGGGACAGGGAGCAATCAGCCCCAGCATTTT. Its translation: CASSMGTGSNQPQHF.

The genes are TRBV28 and TRBJ1-1; possibly TRBD1 for D (6 bases). CDR1 is MDHEN, CDR2 SYDVKM, per germline. The ends were cut back, 6 bases at V and 3 bases at J, with 14 bases in the middle. This CDR3 has 14 amino acids. CDR3 coding DNA: TGTGCCAGCAGCCTACAGGGAAGTTACACTGAAGCTTTCTTT. This codes for CASSLQGSYTEAFF.

This chain connects TRBV18 to TRBJ2-7, with D tentatively TRBD1 (6 bases). This CDR3 has 15 amino acids. V lost 3 bases to trimming and J lost 1 base, with 13 bases between them. Germline loops: CDR1 KGHSH, CDR2 LQKENI. The CDR3 reads CASSPETGKSYEQYF. CDR3 nucleotides: TGTGCCAGCTCACCGGAGACAGGAAAATCCTACGAGCAGTACTTC.

A single count supports this clone. The rearrangement links TRBV11-3 to TRBJ2-2, with D unresolved. In germline, CDR1 is SGHNT, CDR2 YENEEA. This CDR3 contains 17 residues. Trimming left V 0 bases short and J 6 bases short, with 17 bases between. The DNA of the CDR3 is TGTGCCAGCAGCTTAGATGTGAGGATGGGGTCCCCCGGGGAGCTGTTTTTT. It translates to CASSLDVRMGSPGELFF.

In its sample, this clone was seen once. This rearrangement joins TRBV18 to TRBJ2-7; 8 nucleotides line up with TRBD1. V gave up 3 bases and J gave up 5 bases; unmatched junction bases: 3. The CDR3 has 13 residues. The germline CDR1 and CDR2 sequences are KGHSH and LQKENI. The CDR3 bases are TGTGCCAGCTCACCGCTGGGACAGGACGAGCAGTACTTC. This translates into CASSPLGQDEQYF.

The gene calls are TRBV6-1 and TRBJ1-2; 7 nucleotides line up with TRBD1. Germline values: CDR1 MNHNS, CDR2 SASEGT. The CDR3 length is 14 residues. With 8 bases clipped from V and 3 bases from J, the junction kept 9 bases outside the gene matches. DNA of the CDR3: TGTGCCAGCGGCAGGGGGGCCGGGTACTATGGCTACACCTTC. It yields the protein CASGRGAGYYGYTF.